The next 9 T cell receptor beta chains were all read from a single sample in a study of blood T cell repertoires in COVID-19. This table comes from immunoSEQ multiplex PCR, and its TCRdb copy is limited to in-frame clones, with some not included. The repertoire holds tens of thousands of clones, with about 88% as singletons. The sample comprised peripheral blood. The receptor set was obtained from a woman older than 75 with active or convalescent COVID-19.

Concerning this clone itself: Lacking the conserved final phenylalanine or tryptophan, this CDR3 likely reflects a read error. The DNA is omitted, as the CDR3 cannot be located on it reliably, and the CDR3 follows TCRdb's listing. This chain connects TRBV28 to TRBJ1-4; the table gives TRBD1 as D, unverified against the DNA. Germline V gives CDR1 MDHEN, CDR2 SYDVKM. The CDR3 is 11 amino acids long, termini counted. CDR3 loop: CASRGDRPPSS.

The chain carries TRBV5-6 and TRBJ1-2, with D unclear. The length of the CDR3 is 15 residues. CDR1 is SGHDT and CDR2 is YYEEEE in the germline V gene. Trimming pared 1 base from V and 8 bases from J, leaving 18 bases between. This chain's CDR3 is CASSLKLTERGGYTF. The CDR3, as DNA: TGTGCCAGCAGCTTGAAGTTAACGGAAAGAGGGGGCTACACCTTC.

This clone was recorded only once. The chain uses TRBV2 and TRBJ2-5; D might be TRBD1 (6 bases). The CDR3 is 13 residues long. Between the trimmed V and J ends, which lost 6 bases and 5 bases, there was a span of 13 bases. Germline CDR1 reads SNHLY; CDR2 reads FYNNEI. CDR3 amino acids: CASRGQPGETQYF. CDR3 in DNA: TGTGCCAGCAGAGGACAGCCCGGGGAGACCCAGTACTTC.

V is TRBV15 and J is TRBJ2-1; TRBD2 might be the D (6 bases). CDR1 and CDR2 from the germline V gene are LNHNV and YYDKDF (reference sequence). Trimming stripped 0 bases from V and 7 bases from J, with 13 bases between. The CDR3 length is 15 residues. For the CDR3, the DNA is TGTGCCACCAGCAGAGAGGCGGGGCGGAGGAATGAGCAGTTCTTC. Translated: CATSREAGRRNEQFF.

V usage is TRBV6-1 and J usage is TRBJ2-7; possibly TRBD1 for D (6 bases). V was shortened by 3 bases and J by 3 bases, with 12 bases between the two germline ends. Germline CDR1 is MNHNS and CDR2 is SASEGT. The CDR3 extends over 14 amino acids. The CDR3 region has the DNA TGTGCCAGCAGTGAGGTCACAGGGTTCTACGAGCAGTACTTC. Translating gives CASSEVTGFYEQYF.

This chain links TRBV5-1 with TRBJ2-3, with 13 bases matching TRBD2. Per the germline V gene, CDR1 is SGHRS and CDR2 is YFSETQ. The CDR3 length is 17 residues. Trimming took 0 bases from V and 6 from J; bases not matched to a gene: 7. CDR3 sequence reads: CASSLGTSGGARDTQYF. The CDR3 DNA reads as TGCGCCAGCAGCTTGGGAACTAGCGGGGGGGCCAGGGATACGCAGTATTTT.

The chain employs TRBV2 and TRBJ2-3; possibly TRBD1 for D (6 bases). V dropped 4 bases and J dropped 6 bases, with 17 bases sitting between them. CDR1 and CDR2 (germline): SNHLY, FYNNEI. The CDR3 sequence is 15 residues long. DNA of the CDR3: TGTGCCAGCAGTGCCCGAGGCAGGGGAAGGGATACGCAGTATTTT. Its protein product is CASSARGRGRDTQYF.

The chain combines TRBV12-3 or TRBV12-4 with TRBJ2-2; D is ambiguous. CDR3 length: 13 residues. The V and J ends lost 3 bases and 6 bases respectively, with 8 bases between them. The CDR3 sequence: CASSFSSAGELFF. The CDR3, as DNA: TGTGCCAGCAGTTTTTCTTCGGCCGGGGAGCTGTTTTTT.

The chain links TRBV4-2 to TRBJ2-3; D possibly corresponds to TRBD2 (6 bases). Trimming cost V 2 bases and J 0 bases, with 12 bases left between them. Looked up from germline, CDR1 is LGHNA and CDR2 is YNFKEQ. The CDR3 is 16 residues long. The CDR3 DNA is TGTGCCAGCAGCCAAAATTTAGCGGTTAGCACAGATACGCAGTATTTT. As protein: CASSQNLAVSTDTQYF.